A single sample is the source of the 19 T cell receptor beta chains below, sequenced in a study of shared T cell receptors in the human thymus. Measured with immunoSEQ multiplex PCR; TCRdb has only the in-frame clones, and not every one. The sample holds roughly 700,000 clones, around 87% seen once. The same sample was also studied in work on human thymus T cells.

Sequencing was carried out using thymocytes. The receptor set was obtained from a boy in the first two years of life with a congenital heart defect.

The chain couples TRBV6-1 to TRBJ2-2, with 7 bases that match TRBD1. CDR1 is MNHNS, CDR2 SASEGT, per germline. The CDR3 has 15 amino acids. Losses at the gene ends were 8 bases for V and 1 base for J; bases not matched to a gene: 7. CDR3 DNA: TGTGCCAGCCTTACCGGGACAGTGAACACCGGGGAGCTGTTTTTT. Translation: CASLTGTVNTGELFF.

The CDR3 sequence: CASSQDVRYQETQYF. As DNA, the CDR3 is TGTGCCAGCAGCCAAGATGTGCGGTACCAAGAGACCCAGTACTTC. V is TRBV4-2 and J is TRBJ2-5; no firm D call. Germline V gene data show CDR1 as LGHNA and CDR2 as YNFKEQ. V was trimmed by 0 bases and J by 0 bases, leaving 8 bases between them. This CDR3 spans 15 amino acids.

The gene calls are TRBV25-1 and TRBJ1-4; a weak D match, TRBD1 (5 bases). The CDR3 consists of 15 residues. Trimming removed 1 base at V and 6 bases at J, with 12 bases between. Per the germline V gene, CDR1 is MGHDK and CDR2 is SYGVNS. The CDR3 DNA follows: TGTGCCAGCAGTGAATGGAAGGGGTGGCATGAAAAACTGTTTTTT. Protein: CASSEWKGWHEKLFF.

V and J are TRBV11-1 and TRBJ2-7; TRBD1 is a possible D gene (6 bases). The CDR3 has 14 residues. V was pared by 5 bases and J by 0 bases, with 11 bases between. CDR1 and CDR2 (germline): SGHAT, FQDESV (reference sequence). CDR3 residues: CASSGDTYSYEQYF. For the CDR3, the DNA is TGTGCCAGCAGCGGGGACACCTACTCCTACGAGCAGTACTTC.

V usage is TRBV4-3 and J usage is TRBJ2-1; 7 nucleotides line up with TRBD1. The junction had 7 bases not matched to a gene; V was cut back by 4 bases and J by 7 bases. The germline CDR1 and CDR2 sequences are LGHNA and YSLEER. The CDR3 is 14 residues long. The CDR3 nucleotides read TGCGCCAGCAGCCGGTGGGACAGAATAAATGAGCAGTTCTTC. Translating gives CASSRWDRINEQFF.

This rearrangement joins TRBV2 to TRBJ2-2, with 13 bases that match TRBD2. Germline lookup yields CDR1 SNHLY and CDR2 FYNNEI. With 6 bases clipped from V and 3 bases from J, the junction kept 4 bases outside the gene matches. This CDR3 has 16 amino acids. CDR3 nucleotides: TGTGCCAGCAGGGGCGGACTAGCGGGAGACACCGGGGAGCTGTTTTTT. Translation gives CASRGGLAGDTGELFF.

V is TRBV2 and J is TRBJ1-5, with 8 bases matching TRBD1. The CDR3 has 17 amino acids. The germline CDR1 and CDR2 sequences are SNHLY and FYNNEI. Losses at the gene ends were 4 bases for V and 5 bases for J; bases not matched to a gene: 13. CDR3 sequence reads: CASSGGTGRGGHQPQHF. In DNA, the CDR3 is TGTGCCAGCAGTGGGGGGACAGGCAGGGGGGGCCATCAGCCCCAGCATTTT.

This clone was picked up a small number of times. The J gene is TRBJ1-5, the V gene TRBV19, with D possibly TRBD1 on 5 matching bases. Trimming took 3 bases from V and 7 from J, leaving 13 bases between them. Looked up from germline, CDR1 is LNHDA and CDR2 is SQIVND (reference sequence). The CDR3 sequence is 14 residues long. CDR3: CASSILRVRQPQHF. Here the CDR3 DNA reads TGTGCCAGTAGTATTCTCAGGGTTCGGCAGCCCCAGCATTTT.

This sequence joins TRBV28 and TRBJ2-5, with TRBD2 as a possible D gene (5 bases). Per germline, CDR1 MDHEN and CDR2 SYDVKM. The CDR3 covers 13 residues. V lost 6 bases, J lost 0 bases, and 8 bases lay in between. CDR3 region: CASSRGHQETQYF. The CDR3, as DNA: TGTGCCAGCAGCCGGGGTCACCAAGAGACCCAGTACTTC.

The CDR3 DNA reads as TGTGCCAGCAGTAAGGGAGGGACTGACGAGCAGTACTTC. Protein sequence: CASSKGGTDEQYF. This rearrangement joins TRBV25-1 to TRBJ2-7, with 7 bases that match TRBD2. The CDR3 extends over 13 amino acids. Per the germline V gene, CDR1 is MGHDK and CDR2 is SYGVNS. V gave up 5 bases and J gave up 5 bases; unmatched junction bases: 6.

The rearrangement links TRBV7-8 to TRBJ2-7, with TRBD1 matching 11 bases. The CDR3 is made up of 14 amino acids. Germline V gene lookup returns CDR1 SGHVS and CDR2 FQNEAQ. The ends lost 4 bases at V and 9 bases at J; junction bases unmatched: 8. As DNA, the CDR3 is TGTGCCAGCAGCTCATGGACAGGGGGCGCTGGGCAGTACTTC. Encoded protein: CASSSWTGGAGQYF.

The V and J genes are TRBV19 and TRBJ2-7, with D unclear. There are 13 residues in the CDR3. Germline CDR1 and CDR2: LNHDA and SQIVND (reference sequence). The germline V and J ends were trimmed by 5 bases and 2 bases, with 10 bases remaining between them. Written as DNA, the CDR3 is TGTGCCAGTAGTCTCAACAGAGCCTACGAGCAGTACTTC. It specifies CASSLNRAYEQYF.

This clone was recorded a few times. The V gene is TRBV7-2, the J gene TRBJ2-3, with D possibly being TRBD2 (5 bases). The V gene's germline CDR1 is SGHTA and CDR2 FQGNSA. The length of the CDR3 is 16 residues. V lost 0 bases, J lost 4 bases, and 14 bases lay in between. CDR3 DNA sequence: TGTGCCAGCAGCTTAGCGCGCGCGGCGGGTTCAGATACGCAGTATTTT. It codes for CASSLARAAGSDTQYF. The full variable domain, its missing parts supplied by reference TRBV7-2 and TRBJ2-3, is GAGVSQSPSNKVTEKGKDVELRCDPISGHTALYWYRQSLGQGLEFLIYFQGNSAPDKSGLPSDRFSAERTGGSVSTLTIQRTQQEDSAVYLCASSLARAAGSDTQYFGPGTRLTVL.

V is TRBV4-2 and J is TRBJ2-1; the match to TRBD2 covers 11 bases. The CDR3 runs to 20 residues. Per the germline V gene, CDR1 is LGHNA and CDR2 is YNFKEQ. V dropped 0 bases and J dropped 7; count of bases not matched to a gene: 17. The CDR3 loop reads CASSQDSRALLAGEGNEQFF. The CDR3 DNA reads as TGTGCCAGCAGCCAAGATAGTCGGGCATTACTAGCGGGAGAGGGTAATGAGCAGTTCTTC.

The chain employs TRBV4-1 and TRBJ2-7, with D perhaps matching TRBD1 (5 bases). The CDR3 consists of 14 residues. Germline V gene sequence: CDR1 MGHRA, CDR2 YSYEKL. The germline V and J ends were trimmed by 1 base and 6 bases, with 13 bases remaining between them. The CDR3 spells CASSQGARASEQYF. The CDR3 DNA reads as TGCGCCAGCAGCCAAGGGGCCAGGGCCTCCGAGCAGTACTTC.

CDR3 nucleotides: TGTGCCAGCAGCTTAGGGTCGGGAGCGGAGTACCAAGAGACCCAGTACTTC. Its translation is CASSLGSGAEYQETQYF. The chain combines TRBV11-2 with TRBJ2-5; the D gene is possibly TRBD2 (6 bases). From germline, CDR1 is SGHAT and CDR2 FQNNGV. Deletions cut 1 base from V and 0 bases from J, with 15 bases between. This CDR3 comprises 17 residues.

This sequence joins TRBV13 and TRBJ2-6, with D perhaps TRBD1 (6 bases). Trimming left V 4 bases short and J 1 base short, with 23 bases between. The germline V gene has CDR1 PRHDT and CDR2 FYEKMQ (reference sequence). The CDR3 consists of 20 residues. The CDR3 is CASSSPRTAKVQSGANVLTF. The CDR3 DNA follows: TGTGCCAGCAGCTCCCCCCGGACAGCTAAAGTCCAATCTGGGGCCAACGTCCTGACTTTC.

The CDR3 loop reads CASSSKDRELYYEQYF. The CDR3 DNA reads TGTGCCAGCAGCTCAAAAGACAGGGAGTTGTACTACGAGCAGTACTTC. V usage is TRBV5-8 and J usage is TRBJ2-7; 7 bases are a match to TRBD1. Germline V gene sequence: CDR1 SGHTS, CDR2 YDEGEE. The V segment lost 3 bases and the J segment 3 bases; nucleotides outside the gene matches: 12. The CDR3 covers 16 residues.

This sequence joins TRBV5-1 and TRBJ2-1, with 8 nucleotides matching TRBD2. The J segment lost 3 bases and the V segment lost 1 base, leaving 6 bases of the junction unmatched. Germline CDR1 reads SGHRS; CDR2 reads YFSETQ. The length of the CDR3 is 16 residues. CDR3: CASSLTTTSGYNEQFF. The CDR3 DNA sequence: TGCGCCAGCAGCTTGACTACAACTAGCGGCTACAATGAGCAGTTCTTC. Combining the CDR3 with reference TRBV5-1 and TRBJ2-1 gives the whole variable domain KAGVTQTPRYLIKTRGQQVTLSCSPISGHRSVSWYQQTPGQGLQFLFEYFSETQRNKGNFPGRFSGRQFSNSRSEMNVSTLELGDSALYLCASSLTTTSGYNEQFFGPGTRLTVL.